This T cell receptor (beta chain) derives from a study of early T cells in non-severe SARS-CoV-2 infection. Study-level background: From unsorted whole blood, bulk RNA was sequenced, and the chains remained unpaired.

The protocol attached unique molecular identifiers to individual cDNA molecules. TCRdb fed the 5' RACE reads into MiXCR, producing one record per CDR3 protein. The sample holds 80,000 or so distinct CDR3 sequences, 15% seen once. A few counts support this clonotype. Its specificity is not known. The study, taken as a whole, reports: A preference for anti-spike CD8 responses marked VDJdb matching, which missed private and CD4 specificities.

This CDR3 region has 16 residues. CDR1 is SGHRS, CDR2 YFSETQ, per germline. V lost 1 base, J lost 1 base, and 14 bases lay in between. Sequenced input: whole blood. The rearrangement links TRBV5-1 to TRBJ1-1; D might be TRBD1 (6 bases). The TCR sequence derives from an adult who was a healthcare worker with PCR-confirmed SARS-CoV-2 infection or an uninfected control (not recorded which). The CDR3 sequence: CASSLFPGAGNTEAFF. The CDR3 coding sequence is TGCGCCAGCAGCTTGTTCCCGGGGGCCGGGAACACTGAAGCTTTCTTT. The variable domain in full, with the rest retrieved from reference TRBV5-1 and TRBJ1-1, is KAGVTQTPRYLIKTRGQQVTLSCSPISGHRSVSWYQQTPGQGLQFLFEYFSETQRNKGNFPGRFSGRQFSNSRSEMNVSTLELGDSALYLCASSLFPGAGNTEAFFGQGTRLTVV.